This is a list of T cell receptor beta chains from one sample in a study of brain metastases from non-small cell lung cancer. The table came from immunoSEQ multiplex PCR; TCRdb's copy has only in-frame clones and leaves some out. The sample records 2,000 or so clones, 91% being singletons. The sequenced sample was primary lung tumor tissue. These receptors all stem from a donor at least 40 years old with non-small cell lung cancer. CDR3s include the opening cysteine and the closing phenylalanine or tryptophan. A D gene is named only where the DNA matches it firmly. Expanded clones are given a class, and other clones once, few, many or no size at all.

d_call: -
clone_size: once
v_call: TRBV10-1
cdr3_length: 13
j_call: TRBJ1-1
cdr3_aa: CASASSWNTEAFF
cdr3_nt: TGCGCCAGCGCCTCCAGTTGGAACACTGAAGCTTTCTTT

d_call: -
clone_size: -
v_call: TRBV19
cdr3_length: 15
j_call: TRBJ1-6
cdr3_aa: CASSIESTANSPLHF
cdr3_nt: TGTGCCAGTAGTATAGAATCGACAGCTAATTCACCCCTCCACTTT

d_call: -
clone_size: -
v_call: TRBV6-1
cdr3_length: 16
j_call: TRBJ1-2
cdr3_aa: CASSEGLQVTNYGYTF
cdr3_nt: TGTGCCAGCAGTGAAGGTCTGCAAGTCACTAACTATGGCTACACCTTC

d_call: TRBD1
clone_size: -
v_call: TRBV5-5
cdr3_length: 13
j_call: TRBJ1-1
cdr3_aa: CASSGQANTEVFF
cdr3_nt: TGTGCCAGCAGCGGACAGGCGAACACTGAAGTTTTCTTT

d_call: TRBD1
clone_size: -
v_call: TRBV24-1
cdr3_length: 13
j_call: TRBJ1-4
cdr3_aa: CASSGTGDEKLFF
cdr3_nt: TGTGCCTCATCGGGGACAGGGGATGAAAAACTGTTTTTT

d_call: TRBD2
clone_size: once
v_call: TRBV19
cdr3_length: 16
j_call: TRBJ2-1
cdr3_aa: CASSIGTSGAYNEQFF
cdr3_nt: TGTGCCAGTAGTATCGGGACTAGCGGGGCCTACAATGAGCAGTTCTTC

d_call: TRBD1
clone_size: -
v_call: TRBV29-1
cdr3_length: 17
j_call: TRBJ1-2
cdr3_aa: CSVEDRDRGRTNYGYTF
cdr3_nt: TGCAGCGTTGAAGATCGTGATAGGGGGCGAACCAACTATGGCTACACCTTC

d_call: -
clone_size: -
v_call: TRBV28
cdr3_length: 16
j_call: TRBJ2-7
cdr3_aa: CASSPLWAGATYEQYF
cdr3_nt: TGTGCCAGCAGTCCACTGTGGGCAGGGGCTACCTACGAGCAGTACTTC

d_call: -
clone_size: -
v_call: TRBV5-1
cdr3_length: 14
j_call: TRBJ2-5
cdr3_aa: CASSLQGIEETQYF
cdr3_nt: TGCGCCAGCAGCTTACAGGGAATTGAAGAGACCCAGTACTTC

d_call: -
clone_size: -
v_call: TRBV9
cdr3_length: 17
j_call: TRBJ1-1
cdr3_aa: CANSPGLGRGFGTEAFF
cdr3_nt: TGTGCCAACAGCCCAGGCCTGGGCCGAGGGTTTGGGACTGAAGCTTTCTTT

d_call: TRBD2
clone_size: -
v_call: TRBV6-4
cdr3_length: 16
j_call: TRBJ2-3
cdr3_aa: CASSETAGGSTDTQYF
cdr3_nt: TGTGCCAGCAGTGAGACCGCGGGGGGAAGCACAGATACGCAGTATTTT

d_call: -
clone_size: -
v_call: TRBV5-4
cdr3_length: 15
j_call: TRBJ1-1
cdr3_aa: CASSLYPGMNTEAFF
cdr3_nt: TGTGCCAGCAGCTTGTATCCCGGTATGAACACTGAAGCTTTCTTT

d_call: -
clone_size: -
v_call: TRBV19
cdr3_length: 13
j_call: TRBJ2-7
cdr3_aa: CASSIRAQYEQYF
cdr3_nt: TGTGCCAGTAGTATTCGTGCCCAGTACGAGCAGTACTTC

d_call: -
clone_size: -
v_call: TRBV12-5
cdr3_length: 13
j_call: TRBJ2-2
cdr3_aa: CASGFGIAGELFF
cdr3_nt: TGTGCTAGTGGTTTTGGGATCGCGGGGGAGCTGTTTTTT

d_call: -
clone_size: -
v_call: TRBV28
cdr3_length: 14
j_call: TRBJ1-6
cdr3_aa: CASFQGGLNSPLHF
cdr3_nt: TGTGCCAGTTTCCAAGGGGGGCTCAATTCACCCCTCCACTTT

d_call: TRBD1
clone_size: -
v_call: TRBV19
cdr3_length: 13
j_call: TRBJ2-3
cdr3_aa: CASLGTGTDTQYF
cdr3_nt: TGTGCCAGTCTAGGGACAGGAACAGATACGCAGTATTTT